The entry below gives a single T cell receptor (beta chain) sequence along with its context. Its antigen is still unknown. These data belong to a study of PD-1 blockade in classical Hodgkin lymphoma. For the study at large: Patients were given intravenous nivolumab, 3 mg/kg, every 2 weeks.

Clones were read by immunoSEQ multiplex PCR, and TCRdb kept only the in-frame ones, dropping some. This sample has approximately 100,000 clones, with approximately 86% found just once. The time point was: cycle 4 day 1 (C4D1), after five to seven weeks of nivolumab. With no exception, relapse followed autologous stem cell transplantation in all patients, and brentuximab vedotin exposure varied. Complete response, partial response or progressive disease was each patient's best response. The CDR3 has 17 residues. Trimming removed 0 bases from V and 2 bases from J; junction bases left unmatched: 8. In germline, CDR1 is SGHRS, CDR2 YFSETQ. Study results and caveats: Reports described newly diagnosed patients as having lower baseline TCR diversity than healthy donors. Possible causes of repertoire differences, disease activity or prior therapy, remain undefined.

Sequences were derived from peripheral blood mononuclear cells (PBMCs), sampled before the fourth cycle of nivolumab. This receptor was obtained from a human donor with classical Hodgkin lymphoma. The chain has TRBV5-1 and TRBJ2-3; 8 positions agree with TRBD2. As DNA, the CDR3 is TGCGCCAGCAGCTTGGTACCGACTAGCGCAAACACAGATACGCAGTATTTT. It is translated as CASSLVPTSANTDTQYF.